This TCR beta chain is from a study of T cell clones after liver transplantation. About the study: TCRbeta sequencing after a pre-transplant mixed lymphocyte reaction identified graft-donor-reactive clones, later tracked in post-transplant blood.

Only in-frame clones appear in the TCRdb table, and some are missing; sequencing was by immunoSEQ multiplex PCR. The sample records approximately 51,000 clones, about 69% being singletons. The clonotype was recovered from a human patient who received a liver transplant. Some T cells may be graft donor cells. The specimen was CD4+ T cells from blood, collected around 4.5 years after liver transplant.

Written as DNA, the CDR3 is TGCAGCGTTGGACCCTCTCAGGTTCGACTTGAAGCTTTCTTT. The encoded protein is CSVGPSQVRLEAFF. The chain carries TRBV29-1 and TRBJ1-1; D gene uncertain. The CDR3 consists of 14 residues. Germline values: CDR1 SQVTM, CDR2 ANQGSEA. V was clipped by 4 bases and J by 7 bases, with 19 bases between them.